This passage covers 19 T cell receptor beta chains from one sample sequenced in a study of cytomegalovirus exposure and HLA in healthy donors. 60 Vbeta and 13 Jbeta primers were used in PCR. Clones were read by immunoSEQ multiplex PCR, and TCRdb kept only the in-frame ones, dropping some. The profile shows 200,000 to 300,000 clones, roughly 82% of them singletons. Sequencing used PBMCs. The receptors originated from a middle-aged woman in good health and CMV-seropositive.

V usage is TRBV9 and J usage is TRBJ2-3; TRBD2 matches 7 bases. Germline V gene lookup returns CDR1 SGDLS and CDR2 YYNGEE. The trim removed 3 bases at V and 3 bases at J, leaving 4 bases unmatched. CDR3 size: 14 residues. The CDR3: CASSGRTRTDTQYF. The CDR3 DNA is TGTGCCAGCAGCGGACGGACTAGAACAGATACGCAGTATTTT.

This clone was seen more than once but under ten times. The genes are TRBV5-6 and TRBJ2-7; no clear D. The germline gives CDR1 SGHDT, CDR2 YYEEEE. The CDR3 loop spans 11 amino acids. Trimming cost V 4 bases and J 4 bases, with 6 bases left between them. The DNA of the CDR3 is TGTGCCAGCAGCCACGGTTACGAGCAGTACTTC. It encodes CASSHGYEQYF.

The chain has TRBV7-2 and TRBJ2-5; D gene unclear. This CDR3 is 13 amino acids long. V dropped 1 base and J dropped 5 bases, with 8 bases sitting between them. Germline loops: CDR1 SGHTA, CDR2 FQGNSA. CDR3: CASSLDVRETQYF. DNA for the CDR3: TGTGCCAGCAGCTTAGACGTGAGGGAGACCCAGTACTTC.

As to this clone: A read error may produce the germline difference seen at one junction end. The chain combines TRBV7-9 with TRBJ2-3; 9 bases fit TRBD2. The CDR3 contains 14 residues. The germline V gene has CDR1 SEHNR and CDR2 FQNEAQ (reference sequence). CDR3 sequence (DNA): TGTTCCAGCAGCTTAGAAGGACTAGCGGATACGCAGTATTTT. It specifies CSSSLEGLADTQYF. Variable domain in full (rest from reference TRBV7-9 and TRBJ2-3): DTGVSQNPRHKITKRGQNVTFRCDPISEHNRLYWYRQTLGQGPEFLTYFQNEAQLEKSRLLSDRFSAERPKGSFSTLEIQRTEQGDSAMYLCSSSLEGLADTQYFGPGTRLTVL.

The CDR3 spells CASSPGSRGGIDEQYF. CDR3 nucleotide sequence: TGTGCCAGCTCACCAGGATCACGGGGGGGTATCGACGAGCAGTACTTC. This chain connects TRBV18 to TRBJ2-7; 8 nucleotides agree with TRBD2. The CDR3 is 16 residues long. V lost 2 bases to trimming and J lost 5 bases; unmatched junction nucleotides: 11. Looked up from germline, CDR1 is KGHSH and CDR2 is LQKENI.

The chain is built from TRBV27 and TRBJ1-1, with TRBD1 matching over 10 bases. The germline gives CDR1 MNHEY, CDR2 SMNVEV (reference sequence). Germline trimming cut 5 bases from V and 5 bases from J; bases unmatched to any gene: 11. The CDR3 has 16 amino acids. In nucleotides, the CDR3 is TGTGCCAGCAGTCCACGACAGGGGGCATCAGGAACTGAAGCTTTCTTT. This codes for CASSPRQGASGTEAFF.

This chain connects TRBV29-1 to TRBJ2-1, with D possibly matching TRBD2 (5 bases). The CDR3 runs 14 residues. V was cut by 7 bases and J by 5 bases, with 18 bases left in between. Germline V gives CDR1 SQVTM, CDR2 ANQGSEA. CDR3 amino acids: CSALTGWQNNEQFF. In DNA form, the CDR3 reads TGCAGCGCCCTGACGGGGTGGCAGAACAATGAGCAGTTCTTC.

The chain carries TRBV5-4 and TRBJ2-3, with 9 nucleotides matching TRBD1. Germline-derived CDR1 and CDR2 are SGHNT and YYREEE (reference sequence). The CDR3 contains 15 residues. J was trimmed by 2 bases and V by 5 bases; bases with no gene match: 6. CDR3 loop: CASSFGQGYTDTQYF. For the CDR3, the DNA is TGTGCCAGCAGTTTTGGACAGGGGTACACAGATACGCAGTATTTT.

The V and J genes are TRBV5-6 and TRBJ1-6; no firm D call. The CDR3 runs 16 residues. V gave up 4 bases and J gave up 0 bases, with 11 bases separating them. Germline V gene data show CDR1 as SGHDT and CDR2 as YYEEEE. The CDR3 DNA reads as TGTGCCAGCAGCCCCTTTATCCGCTCCTATAATTCACCCCTCCACTTT. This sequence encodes CASSPFIRSYNSPLHF.

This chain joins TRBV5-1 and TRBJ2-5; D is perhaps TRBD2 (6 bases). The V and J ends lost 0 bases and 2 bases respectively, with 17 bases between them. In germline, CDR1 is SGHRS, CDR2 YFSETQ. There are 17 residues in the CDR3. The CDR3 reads CASSLGFRDGGQETQYF. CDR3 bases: TGCGCCAGCAGCTTGGGGTTCAGGGACGGGGGACAAGAGACCCAGTACTTC.

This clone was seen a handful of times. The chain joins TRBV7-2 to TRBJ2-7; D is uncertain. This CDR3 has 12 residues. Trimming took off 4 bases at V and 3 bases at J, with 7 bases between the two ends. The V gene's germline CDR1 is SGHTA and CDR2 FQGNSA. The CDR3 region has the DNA TGTGCCAGCAGCTCTGACAACTACGAGCAGTACTTC. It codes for CASSSDNYEQYF.

CDR3 residues: CASSLWAYQPQHF. As DNA, the CDR3 is TGTGCCAGCAGCCTCTGGGCTTATCAGCCCCAGCATTTT. V usage is TRBV7-2 and J usage is TRBJ1-5; no definite D call. The CDR3 extends over 13 amino acids. CDR1 and CDR2 (germline): SGHTA, FQGNSA. The V and J ends lost 5 bases and 5 bases respectively, with 10 bases between them.

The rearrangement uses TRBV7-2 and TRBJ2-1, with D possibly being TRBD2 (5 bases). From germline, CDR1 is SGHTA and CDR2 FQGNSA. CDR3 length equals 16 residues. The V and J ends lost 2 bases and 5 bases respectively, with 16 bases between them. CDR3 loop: CASSLRLPGSNNEQFF. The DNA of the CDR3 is TGTGCCAGCAGCTTAAGACTACCGGGTAGCAACAATGAGCAGTTCTTC.

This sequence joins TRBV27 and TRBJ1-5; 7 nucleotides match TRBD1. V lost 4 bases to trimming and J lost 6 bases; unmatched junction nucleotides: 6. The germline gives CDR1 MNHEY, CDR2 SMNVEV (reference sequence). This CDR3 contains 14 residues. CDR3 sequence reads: CASSSRQGSQPQHF. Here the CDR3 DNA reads TGTGCCAGCAGTTCGCGACAGGGCTCTCAGCCCCAGCATTTT.

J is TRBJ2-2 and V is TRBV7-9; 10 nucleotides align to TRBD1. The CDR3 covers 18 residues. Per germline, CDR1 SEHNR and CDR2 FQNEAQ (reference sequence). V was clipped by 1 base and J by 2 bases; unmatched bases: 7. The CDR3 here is CASSLETGGPTNTGELFF. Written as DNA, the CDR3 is TGTGCCAGCAGCTTAGAGACAGGGGGCCCGACCAACACCGGGGAGCTGTTTTTT.

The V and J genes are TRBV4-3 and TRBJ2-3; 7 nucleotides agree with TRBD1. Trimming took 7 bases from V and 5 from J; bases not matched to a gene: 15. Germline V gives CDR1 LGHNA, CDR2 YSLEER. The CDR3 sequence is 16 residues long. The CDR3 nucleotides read TGCGCCAGCATCCTCGCACGGCGCCAGGGGGAAGATACGCAGTATTTT. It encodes CASILARRQGEDTQYF.

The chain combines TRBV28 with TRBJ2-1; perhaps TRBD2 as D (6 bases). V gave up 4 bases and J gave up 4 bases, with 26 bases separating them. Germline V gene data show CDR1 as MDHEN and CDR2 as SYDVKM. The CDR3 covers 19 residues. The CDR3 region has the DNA TGTGCCAGCAGTTCCCGGACCCTAGGGCGGCCCGCGGGGTACAATGAGCAGTTCTTC. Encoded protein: CASSSRTLGRPAGYNEQFF.

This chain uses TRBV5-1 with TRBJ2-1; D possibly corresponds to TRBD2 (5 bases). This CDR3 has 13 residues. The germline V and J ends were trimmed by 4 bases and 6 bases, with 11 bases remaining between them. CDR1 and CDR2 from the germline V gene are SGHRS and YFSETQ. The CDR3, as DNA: TGCGCCAGCAGCCTAGTGGCGGGCAATGAGCAGTTCTTC. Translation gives CASSLVAGNEQFF.

Written as DNA, the CDR3 is TGTGCCAGCAGCTTAGGAGTATTAAAGCTCTCGACAGGGCAAAAACTGTTTTTT. Encoded protein: CASSLGVLKLSTGQKLFF. The chain couples TRBV7-9 to TRBJ1-4, with 7 bases lining up with TRBD1. CDR3 length equals 18 residues. In germline, CDR1 is SEHNR, CDR2 FQNEAQ (reference sequence). V gave up 1 base and J gave up 9 bases; unmatched junction bases: 17.